This T cell receptor beta chain is from a study of Graves' ophthalmopathy and Graves' hyperthyroidism. Overall study: Peripheral blood sampling occurred at initial diagnosis, before any treatment. Study-wide points: Most thyroid clonotypes expanded beyond 0.001 frequency were also found in blood. Ophthalmopathy progression was predicted by the model at less than 71% sensitivity and less than 75% specificity.

RNA transcripts were the template, and TCR beta CDR3 regions were amplified from them. A first-round RT-PCR used HTBI primers, followed by a second-round multiplex PCR. From the multiplex PCR reads, TCRdb called clonotypes with MiXCR, one entry per CDR3 protein. The repertoire holds some 410,000 distinct CDR3 sequences, with under 25% as singletons. Patients were diagnosed from clinical symptoms, serum thyroxine, TRAb, thyroid ultrasound and orbital computed tomography. The sample holds many counts of this clonotype. As yet, its antigen is unknown. Sequencing used peripheral blood. The TCR sequence derives from a woman under 30 with stable Graves' hyperthyroidism.

The CDR3, as DNA: TGTGCCAGCAGCGAGGGACCAAACCAAGAGACCCAGTACTTC. This gives the protein CASSEGPNQETQYF. This chain uses TRBV5-6 with TRBJ2-5; D possibly matches TRBD1 or TRBD2 (5 bases each). The V end was cut by 4 bases, the J end by 0 bases, with 10 bases between. The CDR3 spans 14 residues. Germline CDR1 and CDR2: SGHDT and YYEEEE.